This T cell receptor (beta chain) was documented in a study of T cell changes during pregnancy in multiple sclerosis. Produced via immunoSEQ multiplex PCR; TCRdb's table is partial and in-frame only. The sample shows 30,000 to 35,000 clones, around nine tenths of them seen only once. J lost 0 bases, V lost 4 bases, and 6 bases had no gene match. Germline V gives CDR1 SGHTA, CDR2 FQGNSA. CDR3 length: 15 amino acids. The TCR comes from a female donor with multiple sclerosis, enrolled in a pregnancy study. Material: CD8+ T cells from peripheral blood mononuclear cells, obtained in the first trimester of pregnancy. This chain joins TRBV7-2 and TRBJ2-7; 7 nucleotides align to TRBD2. The CDR3, as DNA: TGTGCCAGCAGCTCCGCGGGGGTGCCCTCCTACGAGCAGTACTTC. Its protein is CASSSAGVPSYEQYF.